This TCR beta chain was identified in a study of blood T cell repertoires in COVID-19. Study information: Acute and convalescent COVID-19 samples came from the United States, Italy and Spain. Sample material is recorded as cDNA or gDNA derived from T cells, B-cell-depleted T cells, or PBMCs.

The V and J ends lost 0 bases and 1 base, in that order; junction bases with no gene match: 8. There are 18 residues in the CDR3. The germline gives CDR1 LGHNA, CDR2 YSLEER. Methods used by the authors: It was from reference gene primer amplification that nucleated cell counts were estimated. Produced via immunoSEQ multiplex PCR; TCRdb's table is partial and in-frame only. V and J calls and clone size follow that table, whereas D and trimming were derived from the DNA. There are some 68,000 clones in the sample; more than 80% occur only once, and 2.5% to 3% lies in the top ten. The sample comprised peripheral blood. This sequence joins TRBV4-3 and TRBJ2-3, with 9 bases lining up with TRBD2. This TCR came from a man between 45 and 60 years old with acute or convalescent COVID-19. The chain's CDR3 is CASSQESLAGEGTDTQYF. The DNA for the CDR3 is TGCGCCAGCAGCCAAGAATCATTAGCGGGAGAGGGCACAGATACGCAGTATTTT.